What follows are 11 T cell receptor beta chains derived from one specimen sequenced in a study of identical twins. TCRdb reprocessed the 5' RACE reads via MiXCR and lists one record per CDR3 protein. The repertoire holds about 460,000 distinct CDR3 sequences, with 14% as singletons. This sample was also put to use in a study of yellow fever vaccine responses in identical twins.

The sample was CD4+ T cells sorted from blood. These receptors came from a woman younger than 30 in good health.

This clonotype has ten or more counts. The chain couples TRBV28 to TRBJ1-5; D is perhaps TRBD1 (5 bases). The CDR3 contains 12 residues. V was clipped by 5 bases and J by 6 bases, with 8 bases between them. CDR1 and CDR2 from the germline V gene are MDHEN and SYDVKM. The DNA for the CDR3 is TGTGCCAGCAGTCTAAGGGGTCAGCCCCAGCATTTT. Encoded protein: CASSLRGQPQHF.

In its sample, this clonotype was seen a few times. This chain uses TRBV12-3 or TRBV12-4 with TRBJ2-3, with 7 bases fitting TRBD2. J lost 2 bases, V lost 6 bases, and 14 bases had no gene match. There are 17 residues in the CDR3. The CDR3 nucleotides read TGTGCCAGCAGAACGGGAGGACTTTCGAAGGCCACAGATACGCAGTATTTT. This gives the protein CASRTGGLSKATDTQYF.

This clonotype was detected a few times. The gene calls are TRBV6-2 or TRBV6-3 and TRBJ2-3; TRBD2 might be the D (5 bases). The CDR3 is made up of 15 amino acids. Between the trimmed V and J ends, which lost 4 bases and 4 bases, there was a span of 15 bases. Germline lookup yields CDR1 MNHEY and CDR2 SVGEGT. The CDR3 loop reads CASSSGTLESDTQYF. CDR3 sequence (DNA): TGTGCCAGCAGTTCCGGAACACTAGAGTCAGATACGCAGTATTTT.

This clonotype was picked up a small number of times. V is TRBV20-1 and J is TRBJ2-7; no definite D call. This CDR3 is 13 amino acids long. Trimming took off 6 bases at V and 0 bases at J, with 12 bases between the two ends. CDR1 and CDR2 from the germline V gene are DFQATT and SNEGSKA (reference sequence). CDR3 residues: CSAGSESSYEQYF. DNA of the CDR3: TGCAGTGCCGGCTCGGAGAGCTCCTACGAGCAGTACTTC.

This clonotype was observed a few times. The chain combines TRBV3-1 with TRBJ2-7, with 7 bases fitting TRBD1. Germline-derived CDR1 and CDR2 are LGHDT and YNNKEL (reference sequence). Trimming cost V 4 bases and J 3 bases; bases outside gene matches: 9. This CDR3 comprises 15 residues. Here the CDR3 reads CASSPNTGVGYEQYF. The DNA for the CDR3 is TGTGCCAGCAGCCCTAACACAGGGGTGGGCTACGAGCAGTACTTC.

The rearrangement uses TRBV7-3 and TRBJ2-2, with D possibly matching TRBD1 (5 bases). The germline CDR1 and CDR2 sequences are SGHTA and FQGTGA. This CDR3 contains 14 residues. Trimming stripped 3 bases from V and 5 bases from J, with 10 bases between. The CDR3 DNA follows: TGTGCCAGCAGCTTGGACCACAGGACCGGGGAGCTGTTTTTT. It specifies CASSLDHRTGELFF.

The chain has TRBV12-3 or TRBV12-4 and TRBJ2-7; D is undetermined. This CDR3 is built from 14 residues. Trimming removed 8 bases at V and 1 base at J, with 15 bases between. CDR3 sequence reads: CASRNGIASYEQYF. CDR3 bases: TGTGCCAGCCGAAATGGGATAGCATCCTACGAGCAGTACTTC.

The chain links TRBV30 to TRBJ2-1; perhaps TRBD2 as D (6 bases). This CDR3 is built from 11 residues. Per germline, CDR1 GTSNPN and CDR2 SVGIG (reference sequence). Trimming removed 3 bases at V and 10 bases at J, with 10 bases between. This chain's CDR3 is CAWSARGEQFF. CDR3 DNA sequence: TGTGCCTGGAGCGCCCGGGGGGAGCAGTTCTTC.

The V gene is TRBV20-1, the J gene TRBJ2-1; weak D call: TRBD1 (6 bases). The CDR3 consists of 13 residues. Looked up from germline, CDR1 is DFQATT and CDR2 is SNEGSKA (reference sequence). Trimming pared 2 bases from V and 5 bases from J, leaving 10 bases between. Here the CDR3 DNA reads TGCAGTGCTAGAATCAGGGGTGACAATGAGCAGTTCTTC. Translated, it gives CSARIRGDNEQFF.

Comments on this clonotype: Relative to the germline gene, one junction end is altered; a read error may explain this. V and J are TRBV5-1 and TRBJ2-3, with 7 bases matching TRBD2. The CDR3 sequence is 14 residues long. Germline V gene sequence: CDR1 SGHRS, CDR2 YFSETQ. The CDR3 DNA follows: TGTGCATCGGGGGGAGCGGCCGCCACAGATACGCAGTATTTT. The encoded protein is CASGGAAATDTQYF.

In DNA, the CDR3 is TGTGCCATCAGTGGGGACAGCAGCACAGATACGCAGTATTTT. Encoded protein: CAISGDSSTDTQYF. The chain joins TRBV10-3 to TRBJ2-3, with 7 bases identical to TRBD1. This CDR3 has 14 residues. The V and J ends lost 4 bases and 0 bases, in that order; junction bases with no gene match: 1. The germline gives CDR1 ENHRY, CDR2 SYGVKD.